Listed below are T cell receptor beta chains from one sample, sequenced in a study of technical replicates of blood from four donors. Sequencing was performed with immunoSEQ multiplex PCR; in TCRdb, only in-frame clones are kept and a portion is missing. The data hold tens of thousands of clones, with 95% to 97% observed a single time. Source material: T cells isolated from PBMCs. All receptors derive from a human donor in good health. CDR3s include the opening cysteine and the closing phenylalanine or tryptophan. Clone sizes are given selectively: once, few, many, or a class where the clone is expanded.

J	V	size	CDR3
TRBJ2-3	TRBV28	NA	CASGTGGNKNTDTQYF
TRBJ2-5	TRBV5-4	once	CASSLSRGLGETQYF
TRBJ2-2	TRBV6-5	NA	CASRGDQRTGELFF
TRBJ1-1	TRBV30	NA	CAWTGIGTRNTEAFF
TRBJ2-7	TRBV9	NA	CASSVGSRTRNYEQYF
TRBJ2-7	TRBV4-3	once	CASSQEIHPSYEQYF
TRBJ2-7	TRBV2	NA	CATQGDITSYEQYF
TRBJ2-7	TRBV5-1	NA	CASRLIPGQGEYEQYF
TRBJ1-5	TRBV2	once	CASSASREEGNQPQHF
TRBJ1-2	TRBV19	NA	CASKTAGYGYTF
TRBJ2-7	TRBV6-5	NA	CASSWGLAGDEQYF
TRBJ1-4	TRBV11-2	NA	CASSLGDAEKLFF
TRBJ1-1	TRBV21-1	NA	CASSKSSNTEAFF
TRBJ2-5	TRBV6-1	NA	CASSEERGTQYF
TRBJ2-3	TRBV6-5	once	CASSYQSPDTQYF
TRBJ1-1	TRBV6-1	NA	CASSEAGGREAFF
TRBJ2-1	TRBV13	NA	CASSSQNNEQFF
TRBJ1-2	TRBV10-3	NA	CAISESNSGGGAGYTF
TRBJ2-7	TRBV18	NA	CASSPGQQLSYEQYF
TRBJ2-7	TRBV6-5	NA	CASSYPPGGESYEQYF
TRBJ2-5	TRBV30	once	CAWSGDRGETQYF
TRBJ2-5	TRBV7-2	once	CASSLGSGPETQYF
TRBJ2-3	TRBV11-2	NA	CASSRGDGGRDTQYF
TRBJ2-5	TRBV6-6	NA	CASERVGELIETQYF
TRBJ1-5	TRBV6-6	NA	CASSWEVYGNQPQHF
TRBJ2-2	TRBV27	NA	CASSLYVAGELFF
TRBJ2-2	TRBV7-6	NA	CASSLLGQAGSGELFF
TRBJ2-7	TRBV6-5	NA	CASSYVTSGPYEQYF
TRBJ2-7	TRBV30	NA	CAWSLRDIIYEQYF
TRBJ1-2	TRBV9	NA	CASSVAPTGEYYGYTF
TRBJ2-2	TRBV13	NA	CASSLGLAGGTGELFF
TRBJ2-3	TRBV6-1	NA	CASASGSYTDTQYF
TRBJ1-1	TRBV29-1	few	CSVEDGTWGEAFF
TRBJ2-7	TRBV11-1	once	CASSLKQGYEQYF
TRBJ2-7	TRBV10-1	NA	CASGTSSGAYEQYF
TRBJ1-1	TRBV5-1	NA	CASSLGAEAFF
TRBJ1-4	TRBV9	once	CASSPAGTAAVYEKLFF
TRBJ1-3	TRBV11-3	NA	CASSFQGVPGNTIYF
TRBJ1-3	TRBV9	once	CASTPTGSSGNTIYF
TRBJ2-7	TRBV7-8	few	CASSHDSGTSRAYEQYF
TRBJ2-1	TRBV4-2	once	CASSQAVLESEQFF
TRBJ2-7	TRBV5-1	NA	CASSFLGGSEQYF
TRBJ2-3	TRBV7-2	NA	CASSRDSGTDTQYF
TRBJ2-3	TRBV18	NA	CASSPRTGETTDTQYF
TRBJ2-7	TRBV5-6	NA	CASSLGTGTYEQYF
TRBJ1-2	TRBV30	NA	CAWTRQGNYGYTF
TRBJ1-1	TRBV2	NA	CASRVWDRDPTEAFF
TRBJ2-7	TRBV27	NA	CASSSARTYEQYF
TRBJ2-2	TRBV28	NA	CATPRGIANTGELFF
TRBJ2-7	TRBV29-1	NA	CSVETREIREQYF
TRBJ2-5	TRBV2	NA	CASSGLRGVQETQYF
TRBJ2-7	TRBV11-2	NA	CASSDRDRGYYEQYF
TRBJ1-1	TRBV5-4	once	CASSSPGTGSGAFF
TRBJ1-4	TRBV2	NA	CASSVMDRGATNEKLFF
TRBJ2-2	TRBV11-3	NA	CASSPRTITGELFF
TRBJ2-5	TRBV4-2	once	CASSQEYPSGQETQYF